Reported below is one T cell receptor beta chain. Its antigen is currently unknown. TRB cDNA was prepared as libraries by UMI-labeled 5' RACE. TCRdb re-called the 5' RACE reads and gives one entry per CDR3 protein, without DNA. This sample's clone table lists about 56,000 distinct CDR3 sequences. The entry originates in a study of CXCR3-negative and CXCR3-positive naive CD8 T cells. The CDR3 consists of 11 residues. Germline loops: CDR1 MDHEN, CDR2 SYDVKM. Triplicate sorting captured roughly 300,000 cells each from every CD8+ T cell subset. Study-level points and caveats: With CXCR3 expression partially decreased after cryopreservation, most assays relied on fresh PBMCs. The TRBV-TRBJ usage of naive CXCR3-negative and CXCR3-positive cells was similar, but that of memory cells differed. Higher TRB CDR3 hydrophobicity marked CXCR3-positive naive cells relative to CXCR3-negative naive cells.

The sequencing sample was made of naive CXCR3+ CD8+ T cells from blood. Documented subset: CD45RO-CCR7+CD27+CD95- naive CD8+ T cells expressing CXCR3 (TNR3+). The TCR sequence derives from a human donor in good health. Some clones in this sample may be carry-over from other donors' samples. The chain uses TRBV28 and TRBJ1-2; TCRdb indicates TRBD1, and absent DNA this call remains unverified. The CDR3 sequence: CASKDSYGYTF.